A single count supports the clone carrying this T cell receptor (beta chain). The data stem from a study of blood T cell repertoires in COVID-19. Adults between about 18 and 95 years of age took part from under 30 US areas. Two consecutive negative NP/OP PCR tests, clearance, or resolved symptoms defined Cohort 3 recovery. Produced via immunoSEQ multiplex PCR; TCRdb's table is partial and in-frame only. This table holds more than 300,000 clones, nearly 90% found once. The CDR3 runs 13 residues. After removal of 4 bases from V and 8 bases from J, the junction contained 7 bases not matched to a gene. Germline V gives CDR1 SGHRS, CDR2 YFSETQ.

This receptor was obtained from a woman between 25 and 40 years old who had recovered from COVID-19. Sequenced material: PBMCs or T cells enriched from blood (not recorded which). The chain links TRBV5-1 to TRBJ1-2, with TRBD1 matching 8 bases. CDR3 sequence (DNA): TGCGCCAGCAGCCCGACAGGGGACGGGGGCTACACCTTC. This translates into CASSPTGDGGYTF.